Listed below are T cell receptor beta chains from one sample, sequenced in a study of blood T cells in healthy people across ages. TCRdb fed the 5' RACE reads into MiXCR, producing one record per CDR3 protein. The profile shows 800,000 to 950,000 distinct CDR3 sequences, 25% to 30% of them singletons. This sample was shared with a second study, whose subject was T cells of mothers and their children.

Sequences were obtained from blood. The receptors derive from a woman in her forties in good health. CDR3s include the opening cysteine and the closing phenylalanine or tryptophan. The D gene is left open where the match is weak. Clone size is not always given. Where it is, it says once, few, many or a class for expanded clones.

J: TRBJ1-2; D: TRBD1; length: 14; V: TRBV6-1; size: NA; DNA: TGTGCCAGTTGGGGGACAGGGCCTAACTATGGCTACACCTTC; CDR3: CASWGTGPNYGYTF
J: TRBJ2-3; D: NA; length: 15; V: TRBV5-1; size: many; DNA: TGCGCCAGCAGCTCTACCGGGACCAGCACAGATACGCAGTATTTT; CDR3: CASSSTGTSTDTQYF
J: TRBJ1-2; D: TRBD1; length: 19; V: TRBV4-1; size: NA; DNA: TGCGCCAGCAGCCAAGTATTTCGGGACAGGGATCTTTCCGAGAATGACTACACCTTC; CDR3: CASSQVFRDRDLSENDYTF
J: TRBJ2-7; D: TRBD1; length: 14; V: TRBV7-2; size: many; DNA: TGTGCCAGCAGCCCCCGGGACAGATACTACGAGCAGTACTTC; CDR3: CASSPRDRYYEQYF
J: TRBJ2-5; D: NA; length: 14; V: TRBV5-1; size: NA; DNA: TGCACCAGCAGCTTGGTCAGTTCGGACTACGAGCGGTACTTC; CDR3: CTSSLVSSDYERYF
J: TRBJ1-1; D: NA; length: 15; V: TRBV5-4; size: NA; DNA: TGTGCCAGCAGCCCCGCCGCGGGGTGGGTCACTGAAGCTTTCTTT; CDR3: CASSPAAGWVTEAFF
J: TRBJ2-5; D: NA; length: 13; V: TRBV7-2; size: NA; DNA: TGTGCCAGCAGAGGGACGCAAGCAGGGACCCAGTACTTC; CDR3: CASRGTQAGTQYF
J: TRBJ2-5; D: NA; length: 14; V: TRBV5-1; size: many; DNA: TGCGCCAGCAGCTTGGGGGGGACCCAAGAGACCCAGTACTTC; CDR3: CASSLGGTQETQYF
J: TRBJ1-1; D: NA; length: 14; V: TRBV11-1; size: NA; DNA: TGTGCCAGCAGCTTAGTGAGGGGGATCACTGAAGCTTTCTTT; CDR3: CASSLVRGITEAFF
J: TRBJ1-2; D: NA; length: 12; V: TRBV5-1; size: NA; DNA: TGCGCCAGCAGTGGAGTGGGCTATGGCTACACCTTC; CDR3: CASSGVGYGYTF
J: TRBJ2-1; D: NA; length: 15; V: TRBV7-9; size: NA; DNA: TGTGCCAGCAGCTTACCAGGGAACTCCTACAATGAGCAGTTCTTC; CDR3: CASSLPGNSYNEQFF
J: TRBJ2-1; D: TRBD2; length: 17; V: TRBV6-2/TRBV6-3; size: NA; DNA: TGTGCCAGCAGGGACAGCGGGGGGTCAAGCTCCTACAATGAGCAGTTCTTC; CDR3: CASRDSGGSSSYNEQFF
J: TRBJ2-5; D: NA; length: 14; V: TRBV5-1; size: NA; DNA: TGCGCCAGCGCACCATCAAGGGCGCAAGAGACCCAGTACTTC; CDR3: CASAPSRAQETQYF
J: TRBJ2-1; D: NA; length: 16; V: TRBV28; size: many; DNA: TGTGCCAGCAGTCCCGCCGGGTCCTCGCGCCCCAGTGAGCAGTTCTTC; CDR3: CASSPAGSSRPSEQFF
J: TRBJ1-1; D: TRBD1; length: 14; V: TRBV29-1; size: NA; DNA: TGCAGCGTTGAAGTCTCGGGACAGGGAGAGGAAGCTTTCTTT; CDR3: CSVEVSGQGEEAFF
J: TRBJ2-5; D: NA; length: 14; V: TRBV6-2/TRBV6-3; size: NA; DNA: TGTGCCAGCAGTTTGGGAAACGGATACAATGAGCAGTACTTC; CDR3: CASSLGNGYNEQYF
J: TRBJ2-1; D: TRBD2; length: 15; V: TRBV20-1; size: many; DNA: TGCAGTGCTAGGGGAAGATTGACTAGCGGCACCGCGGAGTTCTTC; CDR3: CSARGRLTSGTAEFF
J: TRBJ2-6; D: NA; length: 18; V: TRBV4-3; size: many; DNA: TGCGCCAGCAGCGATAGACCAGGGGCCCCCTCTGGGGCCAACGTCCTGACTTTC; CDR3: CASSDRPGAPSGANVLTF
J: TRBJ1-1; D: NA; length: 11; V: TRBV29-1; size: few; DNA: TGCAGCGTTGAAGATCAGGGATGGGCTTTCTTT; CDR3: CSVEDQGWAFF
J: TRBJ2-3; D: TRBD1; length: 15; V: TRBV27; size: NA; DNA: TGTGCCAGCACCGAGGACAGGGGGACCTCTAGTACGCAGTATTTT; CDR3: CASTEDRGTSSTQYF